Given below is one T cell receptor beta chain in context. This specimen comes from a study of cytomegalovirus exposure and HLA in healthy donors. Data came from immunoSEQ multiplex PCR; TCRdb stores just in-frame clones and leaves some out. The repertoire holds about 110,000 clones, with 88% as singletons. Germline V lookup: CDR1 SNHLY, CDR2 FYNNEI. The CDR3 extends over 14 amino acids. The V segment lost 6 bases and the J segment 13 bases; nucleotides outside the gene matches: 12. The gene calls are TRBV2 and TRBJ1-6, with TRBD1 identical over 7 bases. This clonotype originated in a young woman in good health and CMV-seropositive. Sequenced material: PBMCs. The CDR3 DNA follows: TGTGCCAGCAGCGTCAGGGGGATGGGGGGCCCCCTCCACTTT. Its translation is CASSVRGMGGPLHF.